This is a list of T cell receptor beta chains from one sample in a study of T cell responses to AZD1222 COVID-19 vaccine. Only in-frame clones appear in the TCRdb table, and some are missing; sequencing was by immunoSEQ multiplex PCR. The table records under 120,000 clones, 70% to 90% of them present only once. Sequenced material: peripheral blood, taken 28 days after the second AZD1222 dose. Receptor source: an adult who received the AZD1222 COVID-19 vaccine. CDR3s include the opening cysteine and the closing phenylalanine or tryptophan. A D gene is named only where the DNA matches it firmly. Some rows have no size entry. The others give once, few or many, or a class for an expanded clone.

V gene	D gene	J gene	clone size	CDR3 protein	CDR3 DNA
TRBV30	.	TRBJ2-7	.	CAWSVSLYYEQYF	TGTGCCTGGAGTGTTTCTCTCTACTACGAGCAGTACTTC
TRBV6-6	TRBD1	TRBJ1-1	.	CASSSRDRGNTEAFF	TGTGCCAGCAGTTCCCGGGACAGGGGGAACACTGAAGCTTTCTTT
TRBV7-9	TRBD2	TRBJ2-3	.	CASSLAVSSGMTDTQYF	TGTGCCAGCAGCTTAGCGGTTTCTAGCGGGATGACAGATACGCAGTATTTT
TRBV18	.	TRBJ1-5	once	CASSRESGQPQHF	TGTGCCAGCTCACGGGAGTCAGGTCAGCCCCAGCATTTT
TRBV7-2	.	TRBJ2-5	once	CASSQEQQETQYF	TGTGCCAGCAGCCAGGAGCAGCAAGAGACCCAGTACTTC
TRBV28	TRBD2	TRBJ2-3	few	CASSLLGTSGRDTQYF	TGTGCCAGCAGTTTATTAGGGACTAGCGGGAGAGATACGCAGTATTTT
TRBV29-1	TRBD1	TRBJ2-7	.	CSVRGQDERYEQYF	TGCAGCGTCCGGGGACAGGACGAAAGATACGAGCAGTACTTC
TRBV5-4	TRBD2	TRBJ2-1	.	CASSRSSGSIYNEQFF	TGTGCCAGCAGCCGTTCTAGCGGGAGTATCTACAATGAGCAGTTCTTC
TRBV5-1	.	TRBJ2-5	.	CASSLNRGGLETQYF	TGCGCCAGCAGCTTGAACAGGGGAGGTTTAGAGACCCAGTACTTC
TRBV18	.	TRBJ1-2	once	CASSPQTDPDYGYTF	TGTGCCAGCTCACCACAGACAGACCCGGACTATGGCTACACCTTC
TRBV5-1	.	TRBJ1-2	few	CASSLGGQAYGYTF	TGCGCCAGCAGCTTGGGGGGACAAGCCTATGGCTACACCTTC
TRBV6-1	TRBD2	TRBJ2-2	.	CASSDGLAGGLGGELFF	TGTGCCAGCAGTGACGGACTAGCGGGAGGTCTAGGCGGGGAGCTGTTTTTT
TRBV7-8	.	TRBJ1-2	.	CASSELTDNYGYTF	TGTGCCAGCAGCGAGCTGACAGATAACTATGGCTACACCTTC
TRBV12-3/TRBV12-4	.	TRBJ1-5	once	CASSTDQGQPQHF	TGTGCCAGCAGTACGGATCAGGGTCAGCCCCAGCATTTT
TRBV13	TRBD1	TRBJ1-6	.	CASSLGQGKSPLHF	TGTGCCAGCAGCCTGGGACAGGGGAAATCACCCCTCCACTTT
TRBV12-3/TRBV12-4	.	TRBJ1-2	.	CASSLGFLGYTF	TGTGCCAGCAGTTTAGGCTTCCTCGGCTACACCTTC
TRBV6-5	.	TRBJ1-2	.	CASSDTLLWGYTF	TGTGCCAGCAGCGATACCCTCCTATGGGGCTACACCTTC
TRBV28	TRBD1	TRBJ1-2	.	CASSYRGYGYTF	TGTGCCAGCAGCTACAGGGGATATGGCTACACCTTC
TRBV5-1	.	TRBJ2-2	.	CASSSGQIHTGELFF	TGCGCCAGCAGCTCCGGACAGATTCACACCGGGGAGCTGTTTTTT
TRBV5-4	.	TRBJ1-2	once	CASSADSNYGYTF	TGTGCCAGCAGCGCGGACAGTAACTATGGCTACACCTTC
TRBV7-2	.	TRBJ1-5	.	CASSLDYQPQHF	TGTGCCAGCAGCTTAGACTATCAGCCCCAGCATTTT
TRBV5-1	TRBD1	TRBJ2-1	few	CASSLGIKNRGDEQFF	TGCGCCAGCAGCTTAGGGATTAAAAACAGGGGCGATGAGCAGTTCTTC
TRBV5-6	.	TRBJ1-1	.	CASSWGPKNTEAFF	TGTGCCAGCAGCTGGGGACCGAAGAACACTGAAGCTTTCTTT
TRBV5-4	.	TRBJ2-2	once	CASSLSFTSLPDTGELFF	TGTGCCAGCAGCTTGAGTTTTACTAGCCTGCCGGACACCGGGGAGCTGTTTTTT
TRBV6-5	.	TRBJ2-1	once	CASSYARDRYNEQFF	TGTGCCAGCAGTTACGCCCGGGACCGTTACAATGAGCAGTTCTTC
TRBV5-6	.	TRBJ2-5	.	CASSVLGFPTETQYF	TGTGCCAGCAGCGTTCTGGGCTTTCCAACGGAGACCCAGTACTTC
TRBV28	.	TRBJ1-2	.	CASSLRGNYGYTF	TGTGCCAGCAGTTTAAGGGGGAACTATGGCTACACCTTC
TRBV6-2/TRBV6-3	TRBD1	TRBJ2-7	.	CASSRQGYEQYF	TGTGCCAGCAGTCGACAGGGTTACGAGCAGTACTTC
TRBV19	.	TRBJ1-6	once	CASSVQSGRVNSPLHF	TGTGCCAGTAGCGTCCAGAGCGGCAGGGTGAATTCACCCCTCCACTTT
TRBV19	.	TRBJ1-1	.	CASSRQGGTEAFF	TGTGCCAGTAGTAGGCAGGGTGGCACTGAAGCTTTCTTT
TRBV5-1	TRBD1	TRBJ2-7	few	CASSTDRGYEQYF	TGCGCCAGCAGCACCGACAGGGGTTACGAGCAGTACTTC
TRBV11-2	TRBD1	TRBJ1-2	.	CASRPVQGAISYPYGYTF	TGTGCCAGCAGACCTGTACAGGGGGCGATCTCATATCCTTATGGCTACACCTTC
TRBV30	.	TRBJ1-3	.	CAWKRVGNTIYF	TGTGCCTGGAAGAGGGTTGGAAACACCATATATTTT
TRBV28	TRBD1	TRBJ1-4	.	CASSLGGTNEKLFF	TGTGCCAGCAGTCTAGGGGGCACTAATGAAAAACTGTTTTTT
TRBV11-3	.	TRBJ1-1	.	CASSWTWDGGMNTEAFF	TGTGCCAGCAGCTGGACATGGGACGGTGGGATGAACACTGAAGCTTTCTTT
TRBV28	TRBD2	TRBJ2-7	.	CASSFLQGTTPYEQYF	TGTGCCAGCAGTTTCCTCCAAGGGACTACCCCCTACGAGCAGTACTTC
TRBV2	TRBD1	TRBJ2-5	.	CASSRQGVGETQYF	TGTGCCAGCAGTCGACAGGGTGTGGGGGAGACCCAGTACTTC
TRBV18	.	TRBJ1-2	.	CASSPPGGPTVACTF	TGTGCCAGCTCACCACCCGGGGGGCCCACGGTTGCCTGCACCTTC
TRBV20-1	TRBD1	TRBJ1-1	.	CSPGQGAEAFF	TGCAGTCCCGGACAGGGCGCTGAAGCTTTCTTT